A selection of T cell receptor beta chains follows, all from one sample in a study of blood T cell repertoires in COVID-19. Profiled with immunoSEQ multiplex PCR; TCRdb holds only in-frame clones, not every one. This sample carries 150,000 to 200,000 clones, 70% to 90% of them seen once, and the ten largest clones take approximately 3%. The sample consisted of peripheral blood. The receptor source for this set is a man aged 55 to 70 with acute or convalescent COVID-19. The CDR3 runs from the conserved cysteine through the conserved F or W. A D gene is named only where the DNA matches it firmly. Clone size is shown for a subset of rows, as once, few, many or a class of expanded clone.

J gene,clone size,V gene,D gene,CDR3 DNA,CDR3 protein
TRBJ1-1,.,TRBV2,.,TGTGCCAGCAGTGCCGTTAGGGGGGAAGCTTTCTTT,CASSAVRGEAFF
TRBJ1-3,.,TRBV5-8,.,TGTGCCAGCAGCTCGGGCCCCTCTTACAGGGTTAATTCTGGAAACACCATATATTTT,CASSSGPSYRVNSGNTIYF
TRBJ2-1,.,TRBV9,.,TGTGCCAGCAGCGGATCGCTTGCCGAGTACAATGAGCAGTTCTTC,CASSGSLAEYNEQFF
TRBJ2-7,.,TRBV6-5,.,TGTGCCAGCTTAAGGGGGGGGGCGAATCACGAGCAGTACTTC,CASLRGGANHEQYF
TRBJ2-2,few,TRBV7-3,TRBD1,TGTGCCAGCAGCGTTTCCGGGACAGAGACCGGGGAGCTGTTTTTT,CASSVSGTETGELFF
TRBJ1-1,.,TRBV25-1,.,TGTGCCAGCAGTAAAAAGACAGGAAACACTGAAGCTTTCTTT,CASSKKTGNTEAFF
TRBJ1-3,.,TRBV6-5,.,TGTGCCAGCAGGAAAGAGAGCTCTGGAAACACCATATATTTT,CASRKESSGNTIYF
TRBJ2-2,.,TRBV7-8,TRBD1,TGTGCCAGCAGCCTACATCCGGACAGGTCCGGGGAGCTGTTTTTT,CASSLHPDRSGELFF
TRBJ2-7,.,TRBV7-2,TRBD1,TGTGCCAGCACCCGGGACAGGGGTTGGTACGAGCAGTACTTC,CASTRDRGWYEQYF
TRBJ2-6,.,TRBV14,.,TGTGCCAGCAGCCAACAAAGGGGATCCAGCTCTGGGGCCAACGTCCTGACTTTC,CASSQQRGSSSGANVLTF
TRBJ2-2,once,TRBV19,TRBD2,TGTGCCAGTAGTATAGGCTTTGGGGGGGCGAACACCGGGGAGCTGTTTTTT,CASSIGFGGANTGELFF
TRBJ2-7,.,TRBV10-1,.,TGCGCCAGCAGTGATACGATCCGGGGGTTGGAGCAGTACTTC,CASSDTIRGLEQYF
TRBJ1-4,.,TRBV7-2,.,TGTGCCAGCAGCCCGCGGGCGACTAATGAAAAACTGTTTTTT,CASSPRATNEKLFF
TRBJ2-3,once,TRBV18,TRBD1,TGTGCCAGCTCACCGCGGACAGGGGGCTTCTCAGATACGCAGTATTTT,CASSPRTGGFSDTQYF
TRBJ1-5,.,TRBV5-1,TRBD1,TGCGCCAGCGTATACAGGGGAGGAGGCAATCAGCCCCAGCATTTT,CASVYRGGGNQPQHF
TRBJ2-7,.,TRBV19,.,TGTGCCAGTAGTACCCGGGTCCGCTACGAGCAGTACTTC,CASSTRVRYEQYF
TRBJ1-2,.,TRBV9,.,TGTGCCAGCAGCGTAGACAGGAGCTATGGCTACACCTTC,CASSVDRSYGYTF
TRBJ2-7,.,TRBV6-5,TRBD2,TGTGCCAGCAGGCCGGGACTAGCTTACGAGCAGTACTTC,CASRPGLAYEQYF
TRBJ2-2,.,TRBV29-1,TRBD1,TGCAGCGTTGATGGCGAGAGGGGGCCCGCCGCCGGGGAGCTGTTTTTT,CSVDGERGPAAGELFF
TRBJ2-1,.,TRBV5-1,TRBD1,TGCGCCAGCAGCGCCGACAGGGCCCTCTACAATGAGCAGTTCTTC,CASSADRALYNEQFF
TRBJ1-1,.,TRBV2,TRBD1,TGTGCCAGCAGTGATCGTCCCCCCCAGGGGGCCAACACTGAAGCTTTCTTT,CASSDRPPQGANTEAFF
TRBJ1-1,.,TRBV25-1,.,TGTGCCAGCAGTGAATCAGTGGAGAACCCGAACACTGAAGCTTTCTTT,CASSESVENPNTEAFF
TRBJ1-4,.,TRBV6-1,TRBD1,TGTGCCAGCAGGGAATCCCCGGGACAGCCTAATGAAAAACTGTTTTTT,CASRESPGQPNEKLFF
TRBJ1-1,.,TRBV5-4,.,TGTGCCAGCAGCTCGCGGGGAGGGGTCCTGAACACTGAAGCTTTCTTT,CASSSRGGVLNTEAFF
TRBJ1-4,.,TRBV27,.,TGTGCCAGCAGTTTAATAGGGGGGGAGGAAAAACTGTTTTTT,CASSLIGGEEKLFF
TRBJ2-7,.,TRBV2,TRBD1,TGTGCCAGCATTGGGACAGGGGGAAGGGAGCAGTACTTC,CASIGTGGREQYF
TRBJ2-7,.,TRBV7-2,.,TGTGCCAGCAGCCCGACAGGAGGGGGCTACGGCGAGCAGTACTTC,CASSPTGGGYGEQYF
TRBJ1-4,.,TRBV29-1,TRBD1,TGCAGCGCCACAGGGGGCTCGGTAGGAAAACTGTTTTTT,CSATGGSVGKLFF
TRBJ2-3,many,TRBV5-4,TRBD2,TGTGCCAGCAGCTCCCTAGCGGGGACGGGCGGGGATACGCAGTATTTT,CASSSLAGTGGDTQYF
TRBJ2-7,.,TRBV12-3/TRBV12-4,.,TGTGCCAGCAGTTTCGGCTACGAGCAGTACTTC,CASSFGYEQYF
TRBJ2-1,.,TRBV3-1/TRBV3-2,TRBD2,TGTGCCAGCAGCCCGGTCGGGGGGTACAATGAGCAGTTCTTC,CASSPVGGYNEQFF
TRBJ1-5,once,TRBV5-1,.,TGCGCCAGCAGCTTGGACGGGGCGGGAAACAATCAGCCCCAGCATTTT,CASSLDGAGNNQPQHF
TRBJ1-2,.,TRBV19,.,TGTGCCACCGAACAACAGGGAAGTAACTATGGCTACACCTTC,CATEQQGSNYGYTF
TRBJ2-7,few,TRBV12-3/TRBV12-4,.,TGTGCCAGCAGTTACGACATATACGAGCAGTACTTC,CASSYDIYEQYF
TRBJ1-4,.,TRBV3-1/TRBV3-2,.,TGTGCCAGCAGCCAATTGTCCCAGGGAAGGGATGAAAAACTGTTTTTT,CASSQLSQGRDEKLFF
TRBJ2-5,.,TRBV2,TRBD2,TGTGCCAGCAGTCCGACTAGCGGGGGGCAAGAGACCCAGTACTTC,CASSPTSGGQETQYF
TRBJ2-3,.,TRBV5-1,TRBD2,TGCGCCAGCAGCCTGGGACTAGCGAAGAGCACAGATACGCAGTATTTT,CASSLGLAKSTDTQYF
TRBJ1-2,.,TRBV30,.,TGTGCCTGGAGGTACAGGTGGGACAATGGCTACACCTTC,CAWRYRWDNGYTF
TRBJ1-3,.,TRBV4-1,TRBD1,TGCGCCAGCAGCCAAACCGGGACAGCTTACTCTGGAAACACCATATATTTT,CASSQTGTAYSGNTIYF
TRBJ1-3,.,TRBV6-5,.,TGTGCCAGCAACCCACACGCCTCTGGAAACACCATATATTTT,CASNPHASGNTIYF
TRBJ1-1,once,TRBV6-5,.,TGTGCCAGCAGTTTAACAGGGTTCGGTGAAGCTTTCTTT,CASSLTGFGEAFF
TRBJ1-5,.,TRBV2,.,TGTGCCAGCAGTGTGTTAGGGAGTCAGCCCCAGCATTTT,CASSVLGSQPQHF
TRBJ1-6,once,TRBV7-9,TRBD1,TGTGCCAGCAACCAGGGACAGGGAGGTACACCCCTCCACTTT,CASNQGQGGTPLHF
TRBJ1-4,once,TRBV30,.,TGTGCCTGGAGTCGGGGGGCTGCAACTAATGAAAAACTGTTTTTT,CAWSRGAATNEKLFF
TRBJ1-1,.,TRBV7-2,.,TGTGCCAGCAGCCCTGGACAGCGGAACACTGAAGCTTTCTTT,CASSPGQRNTEAFF
TRBJ2-6,few,TRBV10-3,.,TGTGCCATCAGGCACGAATCAGGGGTTGGGGCCAACGTCCTGACTTTC,CAIRHESGVGANVLTF
TRBJ1-6,few,TRBV20-1,.,TGCAGTGCTAGTCTCCTCACAAGACAGCATAATTCACCCCTCCACTTT,CSASLLTRQHNSPLHF
TRBJ1-1,.,TRBV11-2,.,TGTGCCAGCAGCTGGCCCCAGGGGAACACTGAAGCTTTCTTT,CASSWPQGNTEAFF
TRBJ2-5,.,TRBV6-5,.,TGTGCCAGCAACGTAACGGGGGGCTGGGAGACCCAGTACTTC,CASNVTGGWETQYF
TRBJ2-7,.,TRBV9,.,TGTGCCAGCAGCGCGGGGAGCTCCTACGAGCAGTACTTC,CASSAGSSYEQYF
TRBJ1-5,once,TRBV6-2/TRBV6-3,.,TGTGCCAGCAGTTTACTAAGAGGCCAGCCCCAGCATTTT,CASSLLRGQPQHF